Shown below are 16 T cell receptor beta chains from a single sample sequenced in a study of OX40 agonist ivuxolimab in advanced cancers. The table came from immunoSEQ multiplex PCR; TCRdb's copy has only in-frame clones and leaves some out. The sample includes around 34,000 clones, around 81% of them seen just once. This specimen consisted of CD4+ or CD8+ T cells sorted from blood, obtained in a trial of the OX40 agonist ivuxolimab. The receptors were gathered from an adult with an advanced solid tumor such as melanoma, head and neck, liver or kidney cancer.

The chain combines TRBV5-6 with TRBJ2-4, with D possibly being TRBD1 (6 bases). Germline CDR1 and CDR2: SGHDT and YYEEEE. CDR3 size: 14 residues. V was trimmed by 0 bases and J by 7 bases, leaving 11 bases between them. The CDR3 coding sequence is TGTGCCAGCAGCTTGGATTACAGGGAGAACATTCAGTACTTC. This translates into CASSLDYRENIQYF.

The chain uses TRBV20-1 and TRBJ2-1, with a tentative D call TRBD2 (5 bases). CDR1 and CDR2 from the germline V gene are DFQATT and SNEGSKA (reference sequence). The CDR3 has 11 amino acids. The V end was cut by 5 bases, the J end by 15 bases, with 17 bases between. In DNA form, the CDR3 reads TGCAGTGCTGCTCGGACTGCCTGGAGGTTCTTC. Translated: CSAARTAWRFF.

This rearrangement joins TRBV7-9 to TRBJ2-5; D is perhaps TRBD2 (6 bases). The CDR3 extends over 16 amino acids. CDR1 SEHNR and CDR2 FQNEAQ come from the germline V gene (reference sequence). Trimming removed 5 bases at V and 2 bases at J, with 18 bases between. CDR3 protein: CASSPSAGRKQETQYF. The CDR3 DNA sequence: TGTGCCAGCAGCCCTTCCGCGGGACGTAAGCAAGAGACCCAGTACTTC.

The chain couples TRBV2 to TRBJ2-3, with 9 nucleotides matching TRBD2. The junction had 4 bases not matched to a gene; V was cut back by 2 bases and J by 4 bases. This CDR3 region has 15 residues. The germline V gene has CDR1 SNHLY and CDR2 FYNNEI. CDR3 bases: TGTGCCAGCAGTGAAATAGCGGGAGAGGCAGATACGCAGTATTTT. This gives the protein CASSEIAGEADTQYF.

The chain has TRBV2 and TRBJ1-4; tentatively, D is TRBD1 (6 bases). The CDR3 has 15 residues. V lost 6 bases to trimming and J lost 3 bases, with 14 bases between them. Looked up from germline, CDR1 is SNHLY and CDR2 is FYNNEI. CDR3 loop: CASSNNRVSNEKLFF. The CDR3 DNA reads TGTGCCAGCAGCAATAACAGGGTTTCTAATGAAAAACTGTTTTTT.

The rearrangement uses TRBV5-6 and TRBJ2-1; possible D gene TRBD1, 5 bases. The CDR3 contains 12 residues. The germline V gene encodes CDR1 SGHDT and CDR2 YYEEEE. Trimming took 4 bases from V and 15 from J, leaving 17 bases between them. The CDR3 DNA is TGTGCCAGCAGCCCTGGCGGCAGGGATCGGTTCTTC. Residues: CASSPGGRDRFF.

This chain joins TRBV5-1 and TRBJ1-2; tentative D call: TRBD1 (5 bases). CDR3 length: 14 amino acids. Trimming removed 4 bases from V and 3 bases from J, with 13 bases in between. Germline assignment: CDR1 SGHRS and CDR2 YFSETQ. CDR3 sequence: CASSLRGSDYGYTF. CDR3 DNA: TGCGCCAGCAGCCTCCGGGGGTCCGACTATGGCTACACCTTC.

About this clone itself: An end of the junction does not agree with germline; a read error may underlie this. The chain is built from TRBV7-9 and TRBJ2-5; D is unclear. The germline CDR1 and CDR2 sequences are SEHNR and FQNEAQ (reference sequence). The CDR3 loop spans 11 amino acids. CDR3 nucleotides: TGTGCCAGCAGCCGTCAAGCGACCCAGTACTTC. Encoded protein: CASSRQATQYF.

The rearrangement joins TRBV6-5 to TRBJ1-2, with D unclear. Trimming shortened V by 0 bases and J by 0 bases, and 8 bases separated the two germline ends. Germline loops: CDR1 MNHEY, CDR2 SVGAGI. The CDR3 is 15 amino acids. The CDR3 sequence: CASSYSASTNYGYTF. The CDR3, as DNA: TGTGCCAGCAGTTACTCGGCCTCTACTAACTATGGCTACACCTTC.

CDR3 DNA: TGTGCCAGCAGTTACCAAAGGGGGCCCCAGCATTTT. As protein: CASSYQRGPQHF. V and J are TRBV6-6 and TRBJ1-5; a possible D gene is TRBD1 (5 bases). V lost 2 bases, J lost 9 bases, and 8 bases lay in between. Germline V CDR1 and CDR2: MNHNY, SVGAGI (reference sequence). The CDR3 is 12 amino acids.

The chain links TRBV9 to TRBJ2-1; TRBD2 matches 9 bases. CDR3 length: 16 residues. Trimming removed 3 bases from V and 5 bases from J; junction bases left unmatched: 9. Germline V gene sequence: CDR1 SGDLS, CDR2 YYNGEE. This CDR3 is CASSGTIAGANNEQFF. DNA of the CDR3: TGTGCCAGCAGCGGAACAATAGCGGGAGCTAACAATGAGCAGTTCTTC.

The chain carries TRBV10-1 and TRBJ2-1, with D possibly called TRBD1 or TRBD2 (5 bases each). Trimming cost V 0 bases and J 15 bases, with 15 bases left between them. CDR1 and CDR2 (germline): WNHNN, SYGVQD (reference sequence). The CDR3 sequence is 13 residues long. The CDR3 sequence: CASSESSPGPVFF. The CDR3 nucleotides read TGCGCCAGCAGTGAGTCGTCGCCGGGACCGGTGTTCTTC.

The rearrangement joins TRBV27 to TRBJ1-5; 8 bases align to TRBD1. Germline CDR1 and CDR2: MNHEY and SMNVEV (reference sequence). Trimming took 4 bases from V and 3 from J; bases not matched to a gene: 11. The CDR3 is 17 amino acids. CDR3 coding DNA: TGTGCCAGCAGTTCCCACCGACAGGGGAATTACAATCAGCCCCAGCATTTT. Protein product: CASSSHRQGNYNQPQHF.

As regards this clone: A much larger clone lies a single base off, so this may be a read error. V gene TRBV7-2 combines with J gene TRBJ2-2; no reliable D call. The CDR3 runs to 13 residues. CDR1 SGHTA and CDR2 FQGNSA come from the germline V gene. The CDR3 region has the DNA TGCGCCAGCAGCCAAGATATCACCGGGGAGCTGTTTTTT. This encodes CASSQDITGELFF.

CDR3 nucleotide sequence: TGTGCCAGCAGCGTAGGAGTTCCAAATGAGCAGTTCTTC. This encodes CASSVGVPNEQFF. The chain joins TRBV9 to TRBJ2-1; D is unclear. Germline V CDR1 and CDR2: SGDLS, YYNGEE. There are 13 residues in the CDR3. V lost 0 bases and J lost 7, with 8 bases in between.

The J gene is TRBJ1-1, the V gene TRBV11-2; D is possibly TRBD1 (6 bases). From germline, CDR1 is SGHAT and CDR2 FQNNGV. The CDR3 is 17 amino acids. The V and J ends lost 5 bases and 1 base respectively, with 20 bases between them. The CDR3 is CASSPAGTLLSNTEAFF. In DNA, the CDR3 is TGTGCCAGCAGCCCCGCCGGGACATTGCTATCGAACACTGAAGCTTTCTTT.